This T cell receptor beta chain stems from a study of early T cells in non-severe SARS-CoV-2 infection. Across the study: Unpaired chains resulted from sequencing bulk RNA of unsorted whole blood.

Study-wide results and limits: A preference for anti-spike CD8 responses marked VDJdb matching, which missed private and CD4 specificities.

Individual cDNA molecules were tagged with unique molecular identifiers, the study reported. TCRdb redid the calling of the 5' RACE reads with MiXCR, one entry per CDR3 protein. Found here are some 30,000 distinct CDR3 sequences, about 4.6% of them singletons; the top ten hold 9.5% to 13%. There are many counts of this clonotype. The antigen remains undetermined. The TCR sequence derives from an adult who was a healthcare worker with PCR-confirmed SARS-CoV-2 infection or an uninfected control (not recorded which). Material for sequencing was whole blood.

This CDR3 is CASSLQGGEQFF. DNA of the CDR3: TGCGCCAGCAGCTTGCAGGGCGGCGAGCAGTTCTTC. The chain has TRBV5-1 and TRBJ2-1; D might be TRBD1 (5 bases). The V gene lost 1 base and the J gene lost 10 bases, with 9 bases spanning the gap. Germline values: CDR1 SGHRS, CDR2 YFSETQ. The CDR3 consists of 12 residues.